The 31 T cell receptor beta chains below come from one sample, sequenced in a study of shared clonotypes between healthy human individuals (dated by TCRdb to between 2020 and 2021). Library construction relied on the immunoSEQ multiplex PCR assay. In TCRdb, the immuneACCESS table is reduced to in-frame sequences with V and J assigned. These tables do not hold every clone; where another copy was compared, an unresolved V gene accounts for under half, and the others remain unexplained. Present in this sample are 1,400,000 or so clones, approximately 98.5% of which were seen just once. Of the sample, 0.3% to 0.45% falls within the top ten clones. Material: naive CD4+ T cells sorted from blood. Interpreted using the paper, the cell subset or site label stands for: CD45RA+ positively selected. The origin of the receptors is a man younger than 45 in good health.

This chain joins TRBV29-1 and TRBJ2-3; 12 bases fit TRBD2. The junction had 10 bases not matched to a gene; V was cut back by 4 bases and J by 2 bases. There are 17 residues in the CDR3. Germline V gene sequence: CDR1 SQVTM, CDR2 ANQGSEA. The CDR3 DNA reads as TGCAGCGTTGGGAAGACTAGCGGGAGTAGCGTCACAGATACGCAGTATTTT. This codes for CSVGKTSGSSVTDTQYF.

The CDR3 DNA sequence: TGTGCCAGCACCGATAGCGGGAAATCCTACAATGAGCAGTTCTTC. It yields the protein CASTDSGKSYNEQFF. The chain couples TRBV6-6 to TRBJ2-1; 8 nucleotides align to TRBD2. V lost 7 bases to trimming and J lost 1 base; unmatched junction nucleotides: 6. This CDR3 has 15 residues. CDR1 and CDR2 (germline): MNHNY, SVGAGI (reference sequence).

This sequence joins TRBV5-1 and TRBJ2-7, with 8 bases matching TRBD2. The CDR3 contains 16 residues. Germline values: CDR1 SGHRS, CDR2 YFSETQ. V shed 3 bases, J shed 5 bases, and the junction held 13 bases outside the gene matches. CDR3 region: CASSSGAQAGDNEQYF. DNA of the CDR3: TGCGCCAGCAGCTCGGGGGCCCAAGCGGGAGATAACGAGCAGTACTTC.

The chain carries TRBV7-8 and TRBJ1-4; no clear D. Deletions cut 1 base from V and 8 bases from J, with 8 bases between. The CDR3 is made up of 13 amino acids. Germline values: CDR1 SGHVS, CDR2 FQNEAQ. CDR3 amino acids: CASSLGGGEKLFF. The CDR3 DNA follows: TGTGCCAGCAGCTTAGGAGGCGGGGAAAAACTGTTTTTT.

The rearrangement uses TRBV15 and TRBJ2-7; TRBD1 agrees at 7 bases. The CDR3 runs to 14 residues. Germline CDR1 and CDR2: LNHNV and YYDKDF (reference sequence). V was pared by 0 bases and J by 5 bases, with 4 bases of the junction left unmatched. This CDR3 reads CATSREHDRDEQYF. CDR3 DNA: TGTGCCACCAGCAGAGAACATGACAGGGACGAGCAGTACTTC. The full variable domain, in which reference TRBV15 and TRBJ2-7 provide the parts outside the CDR3, is DAMVIQNPRYQVTQFGKPVTLSCSQTLNHNVMYWYQQKSSQAPKLLFHYYDKDFNNEADTPDNFQSRRPNTSFCFLDIRSPGLGDTAMYLCATSREHDRDEQYFGPGTRLTVT.

The rearrangement uses TRBV2 and TRBJ2-1, with TRBD1 identical over 7 bases. V shed 2 bases, J shed 9 bases, and the junction held 10 bases outside the gene matches. Germline CDR1 SNHLY, CDR2 FYNNEI. This CDR3 is 15 amino acids long. The CDR3 loop reads CASSETMRGRGEQFF. The CDR3 DNA sequence: TGTGCCAGCAGTGAAACCATGAGGGGGCGCGGTGAGCAGTTCTTC. Complete variable domain (other parts from reference TRBV2 and TRBJ2-1): EPEVTQTPSHQVTQMGQEVILRCVPISNHLYFYWYRQILGQKVEFLVSFYNNEISEKSEIFDDQFSVERPDGSNFTLKIRSTKLEDSAMYFCASSETMRGRGEQFFGPGTRLTVL.

The chain recombines TRBV18 with TRBJ2-7; maybe TRBD2 (6 bases). Germline V gene sequence: CDR1 KGHSH, CDR2 LQKENI. The germline V and J ends were trimmed by 5 bases and 7 bases, with 18 bases remaining between them. The CDR3 runs to 14 residues. CDR3 sequence reads: CASSGNILEGEQYF. CDR3 DNA: TGTGCCAGCTCAGGCAACATCCTGGAGGGGGAGCAGTACTTC.

V usage is TRBV28 and J usage is TRBJ1-5; D is unresolved. CDR3 length: 13 amino acids. From germline, CDR1 is MDHEN and CDR2 SYDVKM. Trimming cost V 8 bases and J 5 bases, with 13 bases left between them. CDR3 sequence: CASLGASYQPQHF. In DNA form, the CDR3 reads TGTGCCAGCCTCGGTGCGTCCTATCAGCCCCAGCATTTT.

The V and J genes are TRBV4-3 and TRBJ2-2, with D perhaps TRBD2 (6 bases). V dropped 2 bases and J dropped 8 bases, with 15 bases sitting between them. Germline assignment: CDR1 LGHNA and CDR2 YSLEER. The CDR3 runs 15 residues. The CDR3 here is CASSQIRTIVGELFF. The CDR3 DNA reads as TGCGCCAGCAGCCAAATTCGGACTATAGTTGGGGAGCTGTTTTTT.

The chain couples TRBV19 to TRBJ2-7, with TRBD2 matching 8 bases. The CDR3 consists of 12 residues. J gave up 8 bases and V 5 bases, and 5 bases lay outside the gene matches. Germline CDR1 and CDR2: LNHDA and SQIVND (reference sequence). The CDR3 region is CASSFTSGQQYF. The CDR3 nucleotides are TGTGCCAGTAGTTTCACTAGCGGACAGCAGTACTTC.

The chain is built from TRBV28 and TRBJ1-3; no definite D call. The CDR3 extends over 14 amino acids. Per the germline V gene, CDR1 is MDHEN and CDR2 is SYDVKM. V lost 3 bases and J 0 bases, leaving 6 bases between the germline ends. CDR3 region: CASSLALSGNTIYF. Written as DNA, the CDR3 is TGTGCCAGCAGTTTGGCCCTCTCTGGAAACACCATATATTTT.

The genes are TRBV6-5 and TRBJ2-7; D perhaps matches TRBD1 (6 bases). Deletions cut 2 bases from V and 7 bases from J, with 18 bases between. CDR3 length equals 15 residues. Germline CDR1 reads MNHEY; CDR2 reads SVGAGI. Here the CDR3 reads CASSYRTAGVGEQYF. CDR3 coding DNA: TGTGCCAGCAGTTACAGGACAGCTGGGGTTGGTGAGCAGTACTTC.

J is TRBJ2-7 and V is TRBV15; D is tentatively TRBD1 or TRBD2 (5 bases each). The CDR3 runs to 14 residues. The V gene's germline CDR1 is LNHNV and CDR2 YYDKDF (reference sequence). Trimming took off 0 bases at V and 5 bases at J, with 11 bases between the two ends. CDR3 DNA sequence: TGTGCCACCAGCAGAGATGGGGGTGCCCACGAGCAGTACTTC. Translation gives CATSRDGGAHEQYF.

The genes are TRBV18 and TRBJ1-1; the D gene is possibly TRBD1 (5 bases). Per germline, CDR1 KGHSH and CDR2 LQKENI. V dropped 3 bases and J dropped 2 bases, with 13 bases sitting between them. This CDR3 has 15 residues. The CDR3: CASSPTDSLNTEAFF. CDR3 sequence (DNA): TGTGCCAGCTCACCTACTGACAGCCTAAACACTGAAGCTTTCTTT. Using reference TRBV18 and TRBJ1-1 for the parts outside the CDR3, the full variable domain is NAGVMQNPRHLVRRRGQEARLRCSPMKGHSHVYWYRQLPEEGLKFMVYLQKENIIDESGMPKERFSAEFPKEGPSILRIQQVVRGDSAAYFCASSPTDSLNTEAFFGQGTRLTVV.

The chain combines TRBV27 with TRBJ2-1; 10 bases align to TRBD2. J gave up 5 bases and V 6 bases, and 4 bases lay outside the gene matches. This CDR3 contains 14 residues. Germline V gene sequence: CDR1 MNHEY, CDR2 SMNVEV (reference sequence). This CDR3 reads CASSLAGVNNEQFF. The DNA of the CDR3 is TGTGCCAGCAGCCTAGCGGGAGTCAACAATGAGCAGTTCTTC.

This chain connects TRBV5-4 to TRBJ2-7; D may be TRBD2 (7 bases). V lost 5 bases, J lost 7 bases, and 25 bases lay in between. Germline CDR1 and CDR2: SGHNT and YYREEE (reference sequence). The CDR3 loop spans 16 amino acids. Here the CDR3 DNA reads TGTGCCAGCAGTCCGACGAGGGCTAGCGGAGGGGGTGAGCAGTACTTC. The encoded protein is CASSPTRASGGGEQYF.

V and J are TRBV5-1 and TRBJ2-5; tentatively, D is TRBD1 or TRBD2 (5 bases each). There are 15 residues in the CDR3. V lost 4 bases to trimming and J lost 5 bases, with 18 bases between them. Germline V gene data show CDR1 as SGHRS and CDR2 as YFSETQ. This chain's CDR3 is CASSPGTQSRETQYF. The CDR3 DNA follows: TGCGCCAGCAGCCCAGGGACCCAAAGCCGGGAGACCCAGTACTTC.

This chain uses TRBV4-1 with TRBJ1-1; TRBD1 aligns across 7 bases. Germline V gene data show CDR1 as MGHRA and CDR2 as YSYEKL. V shed 1 base and J 11 bases; nucleotides not matched to a gene: 13. The CDR3 sequence is 15 residues long. CDR3 nucleotide sequence: TGCGCCAGCAGCCAAGCCCTCAAGGGGGCGTTTGTTGCTTTCTTT. This encodes CASSQALKGAFVAFF.

The chain uses TRBV7-6 and TRBJ2-3; maybe TRBD1 (5 bases). Deletions cut 1 base from V and 5 bases from J, with 7 bases between. The CDR3 runs 13 residues. Germline V gene sequence: CDR1 SGHVS, CDR2 FNYEAQ. The CDR3: CASSLVQGDTQYF. CDR3 DNA: TGTGCCAGCAGCTTAGTCCAGGGAGATACGCAGTATTTT.

This clone has a single count. Written as DNA, the CDR3 is TGTGCCAGCAGGGATAGACTAAGCGGGAGGAACAATGAGCAGTTCTTC. Residues: CASRDRLSGRNNEQFF. The chain employs TRBV2 and TRBJ2-1; 9 nucleotides line up with TRBD2. In germline, CDR1 is SNHLY, CDR2 FYNNEI. The junction had 11 bases not matched to a gene; V was cut back by 6 bases and J by 5 bases. The CDR3 is 16 residues long.

V and J are TRBV5-1 and TRBJ1-2; TRBD1 aligns across 7 bases. The V gene's germline CDR1 is SGHRS and CDR2 YFSETQ. The CDR3 totals 15 residues. V lost 0 bases and J lost 2; bases outside the gene matches: 4. This CDR3 reads CASSLVWDSNYGYTF. The CDR3 DNA reads as TGCGCCAGCAGCTTGGTTTGGGACAGCAACTATGGCTACACCTTC.

The rearrangement joins TRBV5-1 to TRBJ1-4; a weak D match, TRBD1 (5 bases). Germline CDR1 reads SGHRS; CDR2 reads YFSETQ. The CDR3 has 16 amino acids. The V and J ends lost 0 bases and 0 bases respectively, with 9 bases between them. The CDR3 sequence: CASSLGPTATNEKLFF. The DNA for the CDR3 is TGCGCCAGCAGCTTGGGCCCGACAGCAACTAATGAAAAACTGTTTTTT.

This chain links TRBV27 with TRBJ1-5; 7 bases match TRBD1. Germline V gene sequence: CDR1 MNHEY, CDR2 SMNVEV (reference sequence). The length of the CDR3 is 14 residues. V was clipped by 5 bases and J by 2 bases; unmatched bases: 3. CDR3 coding DNA: TGTGCCAGCAGTCAGGGGGATGGCAATCAGCCCCAGCATTTT. Residues: CASSQGDGNQPQHF.

The chain has TRBV5-4 and TRBJ2-3; tentative D call: TRBD2 (6 bases). CDR1 is SGHNT and CDR2 is YYREEE in the germline V gene (reference sequence). The CDR3 contains 14 residues. V lost 4 bases to trimming and J lost 2 bases, with 11 bases between them. CDR3 residues: CASSRDSHTDTQYF. As DNA, the CDR3 is TGTGCCAGCAGCCGGGACTCCCACACAGATACGCAGTATTTT.

Comments on this clone: Compared with germline, one end of the junction differs, possibly owing to a read error. V is TRBV6-6 and J is TRBJ2-7, with 9 bases matching TRBD2. Germline CDR1 reads MNHNY; CDR2 reads SVGAGI (reference sequence). The CDR3 has 13 amino acids. The DNA of the CDR3 is TGTGCCAGCAGGGTCGGGACTAGCATCTCGGTCCACTTC. It yields the protein CASRVGTSISVHF.

The rearrangement joins TRBV4-3 to TRBJ2-7, with TRBD2 as a possible D gene (7 bases). Trimming removed 0 bases from V and 5 bases from J, with 14 bases in between. Germline V CDR1 and CDR2: LGHNA, YSLEER. This CDR3 is built from 15 residues. CDR3 DNA: TGCGCCAGCAGCCAAGAGGGGGGGCTATCCAACGAGCAGTACTTC. Encoded protein: CASSQEGGLSNEQYF.

This chain links TRBV18 with TRBJ2-7, with D perhaps matching TRBD2 (6 bases). The germline gives CDR1 KGHSH, CDR2 LQKENI. The CDR3 totals 13 residues. V was shortened by 6 bases and J by 7 bases, with 16 bases between the two germline ends. The CDR3 nucleotides read TGTGCCAGCTCTCCTAAGACTAGAAGGGAGCAGTACTTC. This translates into CASSPKTRREQYF.

This clone was recorded only once. The rearrangement uses TRBV5-1 and TRBJ2-7; TRBD1 aligns across 8 bases. This CDR3 spans 15 amino acids. The junction had 6 bases not matched to a gene; V was cut back by 1 base and J by 3 bases. Per germline, CDR1 SGHRS and CDR2 YFSETQ. CDR3 sequence (DNA): TGCGCCAGCAGCTTGTTGGGCACAGGGGGCTACGAGCAGTACTTC. Amino acids: CASSLLGTGGYEQYF. Full variable domain (rest looked up from reference TRBV5-1 and TRBJ2-7): KAGVTQTPRYLIKTRGQQVTLSCSPISGHRSVSWYQQTPGQGLQFLFEYFSETQRNKGNFPGRFSGRQFSNSRSEMNVSTLELGDSALYLCASSLLGTGGYEQYFGPGTRLTVT.

The chain combines TRBV6-5 with TRBJ1-1; possible D gene TRBD1, 6 bases. Germline values: CDR1 MNHEY, CDR2 SVGAGI. V was trimmed by 2 bases and J by 5 bases, leaving 9 bases between them. This CDR3 region has 13 residues. The CDR3: CASSYMTGTEAFF. CDR3 sequence (DNA): TGTGCCAGCAGTTACATGACAGGTACTGAAGCTTTCTTT.

The J gene is TRBJ2-1, the V gene TRBV9; D may be TRBD2 (6 bases). Per the germline V gene, CDR1 is SGDLS and CDR2 is YYNGEE. V was shortened by 0 bases and J by 5 bases, with 12 bases between the two germline ends. The CDR3 covers 15 residues. DNA of the CDR3: TGTGCCAGCAGCGTAGCTACCCGACTAGACAATGAGCAGTTCTTC. It codes for CASSVATRLDNEQFF.

The gene calls are TRBV27 and TRBJ2-1; 9 bases match TRBD2. The CDR3 loop spans 15 amino acids. V lost 3 bases and J lost 7; bases outside the gene matches: 7. Germline V lookup: CDR1 MNHEY, CDR2 SMNVEV (reference sequence). As DNA, the CDR3 is TGTGCCAGCAGTTTCGGAGCGGGAGGTGGAAATGAGCAGTTCTTC. Its protein product is CASSFGAGGGNEQFF.